This T cell receptor (beta chain) is drawn from a study of cytomegalovirus exposure and HLA in healthy donors. Study-level information: Within an early data release were tens of millions of unique TCRs drawn from HLA-typed donors. Broader study findings: Later analysis demonstrated an association between a missense DCLRE1C variant and TCR beta V- and J-gene trimming. Across donors, presence/absence analyses took sequencing depth to be roughly uniform. Several V segments, TRBV6-2 and TRBV6-3 among them, could not be told apart and were dropped.

Vbeta (60) and Jbeta (13) primers were used in the PCR. Clones were sequenced by immunoSEQ multiplex PCR, and TCRdb holds only the in-frame ones, with some missing. The sample contains 150,000 to 200,000 clones, roughly 84% of which appear only once. A note on this clone: Its antigen is not known.

The CDR3 runs to 16 residues. In germline, CDR1 is MNHEY, CDR2 SMNVEV (reference sequence). V lost 3 bases and J 7 bases, leaving 19 bases between the germline ends. The material sequenced was PBMCs. V usage is TRBV27 and J usage is TRBJ1-5; D is perhaps TRBD1 (6 bases). The source is a male donor in good health and CMV-seronegative. CDR3 amino acids: CASSFGGGAKNQPQHF. CDR3 bases: TGTGCCAGCAGTTTTGGTGGGGGCGCGAAAAACCAGCCCCAGCATTTT.